Listed below are T cell receptor beta chains from one sample, sequenced in a study of OX40 agonist ivuxolimab in advanced cancers. Here immunoSEQ multiplex PCR was the method, and the copy in TCRdb shows in-frame clones only, minus some. The sample shows about 82,000 clones, 80% to 95% of them seen only once. The sequenced sample was CD4+ or CD8+ T cells sorted from blood, obtained in a trial of the OX40 agonist ivuxolimab. Receptors were obtained from an adult with an advanced solid tumor such as melanoma, head and neck, liver or kidney cancer. Both conserved end residues are trimmed from each CDR3.

TRBV5-1	TRBJ1-3	14	ASSLGQSRSGNTIY
TRBV14	TRBJ1-2	14	ASSQDIAARGYGYT
TRBV29-1	TRBJ2-3	13	SVGGQGGSTDTQY
TRBV7-3	TRBJ2-3	12	ASSPSGRGDTQY
TRBV6-5	TRBJ1-5	13	ASRSTGTSNQPQH
TRBV11-3	TRBJ2-1	12	ASSSGGSYNEQF
TRBV25-1	TRBJ1-2	11	ASSDFPSYGYT
TRBV6-6	TRBJ2-7	13	ASSSPVLNSYEQY
TRBV15	TRBJ2-3	14	ATSSRRGAGTDTQY
TRBV29-1	TRBJ2-3	11	SVEAGIADTQY
TRBV10-3	TRBJ2-3	12	AISAGDRTDTQY
TRBV30	TRBJ2-7	10	AWGLAPYEQY
TRBV2	TRBJ1-6	13	ASSDQGHSTSPLH
TRBV11-2	TRBJ2-7	12	ASSKTGGSYEQY
TRBV10-3	TRBJ1-5	10	AIGTADQPQH
TRBV10-3	TRBJ1-2	11	AISESTNYGYT
TRBV27	TRBJ2-6	13	ASSSWGPGANVLT
TRBV30	TRBJ2-6	11	AWRRVGANVLT
TRBV7-7	TRBJ1-4	11	ASSLDLGEKLF
TRBV19	TRBJ1-2	11	ASSIMGVYGYT
TRBV4-2	TRBJ2-7	14	ASSQGHSGGSYEQY
TRBV5-4	TRBJ2-1	11	ASSSNRVNEQF
TRBV5-1	TRBJ2-1	9	ASSLDREQF
TRBV6-5	TRBJ1-3	11	ASSPKPGQGPN
TRBV6-1	TRBJ1-5	13	ATVPGTDSNQPQH
TRBV18	TRBJ2-1	16	ASSPTGLAGGSGDEQF
TRBV29-1	TRBJ2-3	10	SVAALADTQY
TRBV5-1	TRBJ1-3	15	ASSPRGGHGSGNTIY
TRBV2	TRBJ2-5	11	ASRKSGTETQY
TRBV5-6	TRBJ1-4	11	ASSLDDRDRLF
TRBV7-9	TRBJ1-6	12	ASSLTGEGSPLH
TRBV2	TRBJ2-7	13	ASSDGSGGAYEQY
TRBV15	TRBJ2-3	12	ATKRGASTDTQY
TRBV29-1	TRBJ2-2	15	SGSGLGRGTNTGELF
TRBV30	TRBJ2-7	11	AWTTDAPNEQY
TRBV2	TRBJ2-7	11	ASSDWRDYEQY
TRBV27	TRBJ2-7	12	ASSFGGRPYEQY
TRBV11-2	TRBJ2-3	16	ASSLDPRPGGKTDTQY
TRBV4-1	TRBJ2-5	15	ASSQDWAGRNQETQY
TRBV5-4	TRBJ2-1	11	ASSRGRYNEQF
TRBV13	TRBJ2-5	14	ASSSRLAGGLETQY
TRBV5-1	TRBJ2-1	13	ASSLGTFNYNEQF
TRBV18	TRBJ2-5	13	ASSSGLAGEETQY
TRBV10-1	TRBJ2-2	11	ASSDTNTGELF
TRBV7-9	TRBJ2-5	12	ASTSRGPWETQY
TRBV7-8	TRBJ1-1	14	ASSPRDRVMNTEAF
TRBV19	TRBJ2-1	13	ARRGGGDSYNEQF
TRBV5-1	TRBJ2-1	13	ASSPGGSDYNEQF
TRBV5-6	TRBJ1-5	12	ASSQDRSGQPQH
TRBV18	TRBJ2-2	13	ASSRQGDGTGELF
TRBV7-9	TRBJ1-2	12	ASSFNHGAGGYT
TRBV19	TRBJ1-2	10	ASSLDGYGYT
TRBV7-6	TRBJ1-1	11	ASSSTGGRVAF
TRBV27	TRBJ2-3	11	ASSFREGDTQY
TRBV5-1	TRBJ1-3	12	ASSSGTEGNTIY